This T cell receptor (beta chain) was profiled in a study of blood T cells in healthy people across ages (dated by TCRdb to 2013 to 2016). About the study as a whole: In model experiments, template switching captured about one uniquely barcoded TCR beta cDNA molecule for every two T cells. To avoid experimental bias, donors of different ages were randomly spread across the sequencing lanes. The donors were divided into four age groups: young (average around 16 years), middle-aged (about 41), aged (62) and long-lived (about 84). Using deep sequencing normalized with unique cDNA molecular identifiers, the study measured how TCR beta repertoire diversity changes with age. For two donors (one aged 18 to 29 and one aged 80 or older), the study analyzed two additional independent replicas of 1 million unique cDNA reads from the same blood draw.

Systemically healthy Caucasian individuals from Russia, 35 to 50 in total and aged roughly 6 to 100 years, were included as donors. Around 10 milliliters of peripheral blood were collected from each donor into EDTA-treated Vacutainer tubes. Ficoll-Paque density-gradient centrifugation was used to isolate PBMCs, with at least 7 million obtained per sample. Total RNA was extracted from PBMCs with Trizol reagent, with at least 6 micrograms obtained per sample. Naive CD45RAhigh/CD27high T cell percentages were measured by flow cytometry on a PBMC aliquot from every donor. In its sample, this clonotype was seen once. No cognate antigen has been identified for it. No base qualities exist here, and no much larger clone lies one base off it. Receptor libraries were prepared by 5' RACE. The run used an Illumina HiSeq 2500. The second PCR ran for roughly 7 to 12 cycles and used a J-beta primer mix along with a sample-barcoded 5' primer. A unique molecular identifier was introduced onto each TCR beta cDNA molecule by a template-switch 5' adaptor carrying 12 random nucleotides. Each sample yielded at least 3 million CDR3-containing paired-end reads. All of the RNA was converted into first-strand cDNA using the Mint cDNA synthesis kit, with a TRBC-specific oligonucleotide serving as the primer. All cDNA was treated with uracil-DNA glycosylase and then went through a first 18-cycle PCR with the universal primers M1SS and BC2_uni_R. Per the source publication's procedure: For normalization, 1 million high-quality reads, each with a distinct molecular identifier, were randomly selected from each sample. Reads sharing molecular identifiers were discarded rather than binned into consensus sequences. CDR3 identification, clonotype clustering and error correction used MiTCR with a Q25 quality threshold and the strictest error-elimination algorithm. Lower-bound total TCR beta diversity was estimated with a nonparametric unseen species model using Euler transformation. Starting from the raw public reads, TCRdb applied fastp trimming at Q25, assembled clones with MiXCR and retained in-frame beta chains. Records with the same CDR3 protein are collapsed into one entry carrying the most frequent genes and DNA. It is TCRdb's table, rather than the study itself, that gives the V and J calls and clone size. The sample profile shows about 1.5 million distinct CDR3 sequences; less than 45% of them were found once. Clones ranked in the top ten supply about 4.1% of the sample.

CDR1 is given as SGHVT and CDR2 as SQSDAQ, both from the germline V gene. From the cysteine through the phenylalanine, the CDR3 covers 13 amino acids. Here the CDR3 DNA is all that survives: 39 bases in frame from base 1. Trimming removed 5 bases from V and 6 bases from J; the gene matches leave 7 bases unexplained. The research as a whole found: The percentage of naive T cells measured by flow cytometry correlated strongly with observed TCR beta diversity. Compared with the aged group, the long-lived group had more naive CD4+ T cells, fewer expanded clones and increased TCR diversity, suggesting age selection. Since profiling was done on bulk unsorted PBMCs, naive and antigen-experienced compartments could not be conclusively compared. As age increased, observed TCR beta diversity per million T cells dropped in a roughly linear way, and a significant reduction was already evident by age 40. Because donor CMV infection status was unknown, age-related changes in expanded clonotypes were potentially confounded. Estimates of total diversity based on one million sequenced T cells were regarded as lower bounds and as underestimates.

The TCR comes from a woman younger than 35 in good health. Sequencing used blood. The chain is made from TRBV7-4 and TRBJ2-7, and 7 junctional nucleotides match TRBD1. The CDR3 has the sequence CASSGTESLEQYF. The bases are TGTGCCAGCAGCGGGACAGAGTCGCTCGAGCAGTACTTC.